These T cell receptor beta chains were read from a single sample in a study of T-cell reconstitution after alpha-beta-depleted transplantation in children. TCRdb itself ran the PCR reads through MiXCR, one entry per CDR3 protein. The sample lists around 700,000 distinct CDR3 sequences, 13% seen once, with 0.79% in the top ten. Sequenced material: PBMCs, taken before TCRalphabeta/CD19-depleted stem cell transplant. The origin of the receptors is a girl aged 2-9 years with congenital amegakaryocytic thrombocytopenia, due to receive a stem cell transplant. CDR3s include the opening cysteine and the closing phenylalanine or tryptophan. Fields, in order: J gene, D gene, CDR3 length, clone size, V gene, CDR3 protein. A D gene is named only where the DNA matches it firmly. Not all rows give a size; the values are once, few, many and, for expanded clones, a class.

J: TRBJ2-7
D: NA
length: 12
size: many
V: TRBV11-2
CDR3: CASSLDSRRQYF

J: TRBJ2-7
D: NA
length: 13
size: many
V: TRBV20-1
CDR3: CSASTGIPYEQYF

J: TRBJ2-1
D: NA
length: 14
size: few
V: TRBV21-1
CDR3: CASSKGYNYNEQFF

J: TRBJ2-3
D: NA
length: 18
size: many
V: TRBV3-1
CDR3: CARTWLGDRNGSTDTQYF

J: TRBJ2-1
D: TRBD2
length: 16
size: NA
V: TRBV10-3
CDR3: CAISSSTSGSIHEQFF

J: TRBJ2-7
D: TRBD2
length: 12
size: NA
V: TRBV5-1
CDR3: CASSAGADEQYF

J: TRBJ2-1
D: TRBD1
length: 16
size: NA
V: TRBV14
CDR3: CASSQIQGANYNEQFF

J: TRBJ2-3
D: NA
length: 15
size: many
V: TRBV20-1
CDR3: CHPGRGITSTDTQYF

J: TRBJ2-1
D: NA
length: 11
size: NA
V: TRBV6-5
CDR3: CASSYHDEQFF

J: TRBJ2-6
D: NA
length: 14
size: NA
V: TRBV12-3/TRBV12-4
CDR3: CASTPGSGANVLTF

J: TRBJ2-2
D: NA
length: 11
size: NA
V: TRBV28
CDR3: CASRQVGELFF

J: TRBJ2-1
D: NA
length: 11
size: few
V: TRBV7-2
CDR3: CASSLTYEQFF

J: TRBJ2-1
D: NA
length: 15
size: many
V: TRBV7-8
CDR3: CASSKTSIFYNEQFF

J: TRBJ2-7
D: TRBD2
length: 15
size: few
V: TRBV6-1
CDR3: CASILIAGGSYEQYF

J: TRBJ1-2
D: NA
length: 11
size: NA
V: TRBV7-9
CDR3: CASSFFYGYTF

J: TRBJ2-1
D: NA
length: 14
size: NA
V: TRBV15
CDR3: CATSPRPDYNEQFF

J: TRBJ1-2
D: TRBD1
length: 17
size: few
V: TRBV5-6
CDR3: CASSFLPGTGGGYGYTF

J: TRBJ2-3
D: NA
length: 12
size: NA
V: TRBV12-3/TRBV12-4
CDR3: CASSSLAGSQYF

J: TRBJ2-6
D: NA
length: 13
size: NA
V: TRBV27
CDR3: CASSPTTANVLTF

J: TRBJ1-2
D: NA
length: 14
size: many
V: TRBV6-1
CDR3: CASRLAGLKSGYTF

J: TRBJ2-1
D: NA
length: 13
size: many
V: TRBV7-9
CDR3: CASSYLSLNEQFF

J: TRBJ2-1
D: TRBD2
length: 18
size: many
V: TRBV20-1
CDR3: CSARGDGLAGPTYNEQFF

J: TRBJ2-1
D: TRBD2
length: 20
size: few
V: TRBV4-1
CDR3: CASSQGGGLAGGWSYNEQFF

J: TRBJ2-3
D: NA
length: 13
size: NA
V: TRBV18
CDR3: CASSNGQPDTQYF

J: TRBJ2-1
D: NA
length: 11
size: NA
V: TRBV20-1
CDR3: CSGGPYNEQFF

J: TRBJ2-1
D: NA
length: 13
size: few
V: TRBV28
CDR3: CASRRRGQSEQFF

J: TRBJ2-5
D: NA
length: 14
size: NA
V: TRBV7-6
CDR3: CASSHTGSAETQYF

J: TRBJ2-3
D: TRBD1
length: 14
size: many
V: TRBV7-2
CDR3: CASSYRTGSDTQYF

J: TRBJ1-3
D: NA
length: 15
size: few
V: TRBV3-1
CDR3: CASSRGSSSGNTIYF

J: TRBJ2-1
D: NA
length: 13
size: NA
V: TRBV7-2
CDR3: CASSLAGLTEQFF

J: TRBJ2-5
D: TRBD2
length: 15
size: many
V: TRBV5-1
CDR3: CASSLLAGVGETQYF

J: TRBJ2-2
D: NA
length: 15
size: few
V: TRBV15
CDR3: CATSRAPQVGGELFF

J: TRBJ2-7
D: NA
length: 13
size: NA
V: TRBV7-6
CDR3: CASQGASVGEQYF

J: TRBJ2-1
D: NA
length: 11
size: NA
V: TRBV6-6
CDR3: CASSDMNEQFF

J: TRBJ2-1
D: NA
length: 14
size: NA
V: TRBV3-1
CDR3: CASSQENLRGGTFF

J: TRBJ2-7
D: NA
length: 16
size: many
V: TRBV12-3/TRBV12-4
CDR3: CASSLLWTQKSYEQYF

J: TRBJ2-1
D: TRBD2
length: 12
size: many
V: TRBV5-6
CDR3: CTSGSSYNEQFF

J: TRBJ1-2
D: NA
length: 17
size: few
V: TRBV25-1
CDR3: CASSDYDTWASNYGYTF

J: TRBJ2-4
D: TRBD2
length: 14
size: many
V: TRBV3-1
CDR3: CASSQAGLAGVSYF

J: TRBJ2-1
D: NA
length: 11
size: NA
V: TRBV20-1
CDR3: CSARVPGEQFF

J: TRBJ2-5
D: NA
length: 12
size: many
V: TRBV20-1
CDR3: CSARDRDSHQYF

J: TRBJ1-1
D: NA
length: 13
size: many
V: TRBV12-3/TRBV12-4
CDR3: CASHREIRTEAFF

J: TRBJ1-1
D: TRBD1
length: 15
size: many
V: TRBV28
CDR3: CASRRGGVWNTEAFF

J: TRBJ2-7
D: NA
length: 13
size: NA
V: TRBV18
CDR3: CASSPETRYEQYF